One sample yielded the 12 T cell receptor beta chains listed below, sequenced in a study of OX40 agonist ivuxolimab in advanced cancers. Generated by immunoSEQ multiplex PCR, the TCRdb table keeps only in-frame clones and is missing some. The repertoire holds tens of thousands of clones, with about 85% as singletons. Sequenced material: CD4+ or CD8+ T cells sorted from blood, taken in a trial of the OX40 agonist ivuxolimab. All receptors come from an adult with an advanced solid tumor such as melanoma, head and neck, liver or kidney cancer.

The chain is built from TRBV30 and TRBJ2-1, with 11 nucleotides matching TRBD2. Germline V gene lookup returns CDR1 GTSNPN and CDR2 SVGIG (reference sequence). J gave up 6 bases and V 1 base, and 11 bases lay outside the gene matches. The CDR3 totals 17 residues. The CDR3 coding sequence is TGTGCCTGGAGTGAGAGGACTAGCGGGTTCCCCGCCAATGAGCAGTTCTTC. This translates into CAWSERTSGFPANEQFF.

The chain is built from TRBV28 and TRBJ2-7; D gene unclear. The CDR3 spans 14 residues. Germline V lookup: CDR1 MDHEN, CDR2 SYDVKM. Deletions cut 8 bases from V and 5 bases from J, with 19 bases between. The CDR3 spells CASGDPGPSDEQYF. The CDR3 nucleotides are TGTGCCAGCGGCGACCCGGGCCCGAGCGACGAGCAGTACTTC.

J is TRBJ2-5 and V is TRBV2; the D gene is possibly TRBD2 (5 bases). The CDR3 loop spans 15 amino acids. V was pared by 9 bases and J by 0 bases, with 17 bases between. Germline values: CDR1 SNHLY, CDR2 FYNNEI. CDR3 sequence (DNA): TGTGCCAGTGCGTGGACTCATGAGTACCAAGAGACCCAGTACTTC. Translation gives CASAWTHEYQETQYF.

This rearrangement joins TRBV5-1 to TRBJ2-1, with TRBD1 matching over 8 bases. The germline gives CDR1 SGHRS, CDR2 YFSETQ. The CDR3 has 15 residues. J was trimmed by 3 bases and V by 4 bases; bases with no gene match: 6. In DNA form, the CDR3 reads TGCGCCAGCAGCCCGATGGACAGGGACTACAATGAGCAGTTCTTC. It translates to CASSPMDRDYNEQFF.

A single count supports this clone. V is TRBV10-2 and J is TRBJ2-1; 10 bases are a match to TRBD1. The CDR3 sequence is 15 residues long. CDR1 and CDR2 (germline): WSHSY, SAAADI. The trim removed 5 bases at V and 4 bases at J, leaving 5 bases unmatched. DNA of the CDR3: TGCGCCAGCAGTAAGGGACAGGGGATTTACAATGAGCAGTTCTTC. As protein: CASSKGQGIYNEQFF.

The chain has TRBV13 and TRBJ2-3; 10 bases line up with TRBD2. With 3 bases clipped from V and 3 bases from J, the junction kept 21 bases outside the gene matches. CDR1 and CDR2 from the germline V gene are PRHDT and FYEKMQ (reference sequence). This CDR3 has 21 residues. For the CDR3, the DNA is TGTGCCAGCAGCTTGGGAGCGGGAGGGACGACCCTAGCTCTCATTACAGATACGCAGTATTTT. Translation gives CASSLGAGGTTLALITDTQYF.

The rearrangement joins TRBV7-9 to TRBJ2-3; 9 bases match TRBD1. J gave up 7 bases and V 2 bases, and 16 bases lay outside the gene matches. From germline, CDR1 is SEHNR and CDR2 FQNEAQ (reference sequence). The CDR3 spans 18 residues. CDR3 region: CASSLQKPGQGLRNTQYF. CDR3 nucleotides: TGTGCCAGCAGCTTACAAAAACCGGGACAGGGCCTAAGAAATACGCAGTATTTT.

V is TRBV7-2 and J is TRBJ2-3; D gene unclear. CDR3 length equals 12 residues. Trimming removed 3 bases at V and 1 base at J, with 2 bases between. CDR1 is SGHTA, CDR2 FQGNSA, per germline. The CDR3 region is CASSLGTDTQYF. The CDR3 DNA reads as TGTGCCAGCAGCTTGGGCACAGATACGCAGTATTTT.

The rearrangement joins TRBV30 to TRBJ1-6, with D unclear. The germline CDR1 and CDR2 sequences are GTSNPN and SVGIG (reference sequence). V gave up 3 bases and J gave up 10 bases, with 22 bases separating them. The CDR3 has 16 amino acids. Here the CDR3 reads CAWRFPVYPGGSPLHF. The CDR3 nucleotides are TGTGCCTGGAGATTCCCTGTTTACCCCGGTGGCTCACCCCTCCACTTT.

Written as DNA, the CDR3 is TGTGCCAGCAGTAAGGAGACAGGGGGAGACACCGGGGAGCTGTTTTTT. Translated: CASSKETGGDTGELFF. The rearrangement links TRBV25-1 to TRBJ2-2; the match to TRBD1 covers 9 bases. V lost 5 bases to trimming and J lost 3 bases; unmatched junction nucleotides: 7. Germline lookup yields CDR1 MGHDK and CDR2 SYGVNS. The CDR3 extends over 16 amino acids. Variable domain in full (rest from reference TRBV25-1 and TRBJ2-2): EADIYQTPRYLVIGTGKKITLECSQTMGHDKMYWYQQDPGMELHLIHYSYGVNSTEKGDLSSESTVSRIRTEHFPLTLESARPSHTSQYLCASSKETGGDTGELFFGEGSRLTVL.

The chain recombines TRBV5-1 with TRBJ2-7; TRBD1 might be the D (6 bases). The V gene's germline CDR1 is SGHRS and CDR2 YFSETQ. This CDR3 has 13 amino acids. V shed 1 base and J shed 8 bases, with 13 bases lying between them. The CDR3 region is CASSLRRGEQQYF. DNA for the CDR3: TGCGCCAGCAGCTTGCGCAGGGGAGAACAGCAGTACTTC.

The chain's CDR3 is CASSLAGTGDTGELFF. CDR3 nucleotide sequence: TGTGCCAGCAGCTTAGCCGGGACAGGGGACACCGGGGAGCTGTTTTTT. The chain uses TRBV7-9 and TRBJ2-2; 10 bases map to TRBD1. CDR1 and CDR2 from the germline V gene are SEHNR and FQNEAQ (reference sequence). The ends lost 0 bases at V and 3 bases at J; junction bases unmatched: 1. The CDR3 has 16 residues.